The 32 T cell receptor beta chains listed next were all sequenced from one sample in a study of T cells in localized non-small cell lung cancer. TCRdb's copy holds only in-frame clones and misses some; the assay was immunoSEQ multiplex PCR. Of approximately 5,200 clones detected, 40% to 55% appear once; the ten largest clones hold 15% to 20%. The sample here was lung tumor tissue, taken before any cancer treatment. Receptor source: a man aged 35-69 years with stage I lung adenocarcinoma.

V usage is TRBV12-5 and J usage is TRBJ2-5, with D perhaps assigned TRBD1 or TRBD2 (6 bases each). CDR3 length: 12 residues. CDR1 is LGHNT and CDR2 is FRNRAP in the germline V gene. V was trimmed by 6 bases and J by 9 bases, leaving 14 bases between them. CDR3 residues: CASGPERGAQYF. CDR3 coding DNA: TGTGCTAGTGGCCCAGAGAGGGGGGCCCAGTACTTC.

Relative to its sample, this clone is medium-sized. The gene calls are TRBV6-8 and TRBJ2-5; the D gene is possibly TRBD1 (6 bases). CDR1 is MNHGY and CDR2 is SAAAGT in the germline V gene. This CDR3 is built from 14 residues. V dropped 0 bases and J dropped 5 bases, with 10 bases sitting between them. CDR3 nucleotide sequence: TGTGCCAGCAGTTACTCGGACAGAGGGGAGACCCAGTACTTC. Its protein product is CASSYSDRGETQYF.

This chain joins TRBV19 and TRBJ1-1; D may be TRBD1 (5 bases). The germline V gene has CDR1 LNHDA and CDR2 SQIVND (reference sequence). The CDR3 is made up of 14 amino acids. V lost 3 bases and J lost 4, with 12 bases in between. The CDR3 is CASSIRGAGTEAFF. In nucleotides, the CDR3 is TGTGCCAGTAGTATTAGGGGAGCCGGCACTGAAGCTTTCTTT.

This clone was detected many times. The CDR3 nucleotides read TGCGCCAGCAGCCAAGATCTCAGGACAGCTCCAGAGCAGTACTTC. It yields the protein CASSQDLRTAPEQYF. The chain carries TRBV1 and TRBJ2-7; the table assigns TRBD1, which was not confirmed against the DNA. TRBV1 is a pseudogene locus. The CDR3 consists of 15 residues.

The rearrangement uses TRBV10-1 and TRBJ2-1; D not resolved. CDR1 WNHNN and CDR2 SYGVQD come from the germline V gene (reference sequence). The CDR3 is 11 residues long. V was pared by 3 bases and J by 6 bases, with 3 bases between. The CDR3 here is CASSDSNEQFF. The CDR3 bases are TGCGCCAGCAGTGACTCCAATGAGCAGTTCTTC.

The chain couples TRBV18 to TRBJ2-1; D not certain. V was pared by 5 bases and J by 7 bases, with 9 bases between. CDR3 length equals 12 residues. Germline CDR1 is KGHSH and CDR2 is LQKENI. The CDR3 loop is CASSRDLNEQFF. In DNA, the CDR3 is TGTGCCAGCTCAAGGGATTTGAATGAGCAGTTCTTC.

In its sample, this clone was seen a few times. The chain employs TRBV9 and TRBJ2-1, with 8 bases identical to TRBD2. There are 15 residues in the CDR3. Trimming took 3 bases from V and 4 from J; bases not matched to a gene: 6. CDR1 and CDR2 (germline): SGDLS, YYNGEE. The CDR3 bases are TGTGCCAGCAGCGCACTAGCGGAGGTTTACAATGAGCAGTTCTTC. It codes for CASSALAEVYNEQFF.

This clone was detected a few times. The V and J genes are TRBV28 and TRBJ2-2; 7 positions match TRBD2. Trimming at V came to 10 bases and at J to 0 bases, leaving 2 bases not matched to a gene. Germline CDR1 is MDHEN and CDR2 is SYDVKM. CDR3 size: 13 residues. The chain's CDR3 is CAITSANTGELFF. DNA for the CDR3: TGTGCCATTACTAGCGCGAACACCGGGGAGCTGTTTTTT. The full variable domain, its missing parts supplied by reference TRBV28 and TRBJ2-2, is DVKVTQSSRYLVKRTGEKVFLECVQDMDHENMFWYRQDPGLGLRLIYFSYDVKMKEKGDIPEGYSVSREKKERFSLILESASTNQTSMYLCAITSANTGELFFGEGSRLTVL.

This clone is classed as medium-sized. This CDR3 reads CAWSVGGGETDTQYF. DNA for the CDR3: TGTGCCTGGAGTGTGGGCGGGGGGGAAACAGATACGCAGTATTTT. This chain uses TRBV30 with TRBJ2-3, with 9 bases fitting TRBD2. The CDR3 consists of 15 residues. Losses at the gene ends were 0 bases for V and 3 bases for J; bases not matched to a gene: 4. The V gene's germline CDR1 is GTSNPN and CDR2 SVGIG (reference sequence).

The chain joins TRBV25-1 to TRBJ1-1, with 7 nucleotides matching TRBD1. The CDR3 totals 16 residues. Trimming cost V 0 bases and J 1 base; bases outside gene matches: 5. Germline loops: CDR1 MGHDK, CDR2 SYGVNS. CDR3 nucleotide sequence: TGTGCCAGCAGTGAATATAGGGGGCGGGCGAACACTGAAGCTTTCTTT. Translation gives CASSEYRGRANTEAFF.

The chain recombines TRBV18 with TRBJ2-6, with D tentatively TRBD2 (5 bases). The CDR3 spans 15 residues. The V and J ends lost 0 bases and 4 bases respectively, with 7 bases between them. Germline CDR1 and CDR2: KGHSH and LQKENI. CDR3 sequence reads: CASSPPRRGANVLTF. The CDR3 nucleotides read TGTGCCAGCTCACCACCTAGGAGGGGGGCCAACGTCCTGACTTTC.

There are a few counts of this clone. The chain joins TRBV7-6 to TRBJ2-1, with 12 nucleotides matching TRBD2. V shed 1 base and J 8 bases; nucleotides not matched to a gene: 9. Germline V gene data show CDR1 as SGHVS and CDR2 as FNYEAQ. This CDR3 is 17 amino acids long. This CDR3 is CASSLELAGGPWDEQFF. CDR3 DNA: TGTGCCAGCAGCTTAGAACTAGCGGGGGGACCCTGGGATGAGCAGTTCTTC.

The chain is built from TRBV11-3 and TRBJ2-5, with 11 bases that match TRBD2. Germline lookup yields CDR1 SGHNT and CDR2 YENEEA. CDR3 length: 14 residues. The junction had 7 bases not matched to a gene; V was cut back by 8 bases and J by 5 bases. CDR3 sequence (DNA): TGTGCCAGCGGGGCTAGCGGGAGGAGGGAGACCCAGTACTTC. This translates into CASGASGRRETQYF.

V and J are TRBV9 and TRBJ1-2; D is undetermined. Germline-derived CDR1 and CDR2 are SGDLS and YYNGEE. V lost 0 bases and J 1 base, leaving 4 bases between the germline ends. The CDR3 is 13 residues long. CDR3 amino acids: CASSVDNNYGYTF. CDR3 nucleotide sequence: TGTGCCAGCAGCGTAGACAATAACTATGGCTACACCTTC.

This chain joins TRBV23-1 and TRBJ2-4; D is ambiguous. TRBV23-1 is labeled an ORF, and its function is uncertain. CDR3 length: 15 amino acids. Trimming removed 4 bases at V and 2 bases at J, with 12 bases between. The CDR3 region has the DNA TGCGCCAGCAGTCTTATAGAGAGCCCCAAAAACATTCAGTACTTC. As protein: CASSLIESPKNIQYF.

This clone turned up a few times. The chain recombines TRBV6-8 with TRBJ2-7; 8 positions match TRBD1. The CDR3 runs to 14 residues. J lost 4 bases, V lost 5 bases, and 7 bases had no gene match. Germline-derived CDR1 and CDR2 are MNHGY and SAAAGT. The CDR3 nucleotides are TGTGCCAGCAGTGTTCGGACAGGGATGTACGAGCAGTACTTC. This sequence encodes CASSVRTGMYEQYF.

The gene calls are TRBV2 and TRBJ2-3, with D unresolved. V lost 6 bases to trimming and J lost 6 bases, with 25 bases between them. Germline-derived CDR1 and CDR2 are SNHLY and FYNNEI. The CDR3 runs to 17 residues. The CDR3 reads CASSPIGGVPWSDTQYF. DNA of the CDR3: TGTGCCAGCAGCCCCATCGGTGGGGTCCCTTGGTCGGATACGCAGTATTTT. The complete variable domain, with remaining parts taken from reference TRBV2 and TRBJ2-3, reads EPEVTQTPSHQVTQMGQEVILRCVPISNHLYFYWYRQILGQKVEFLVSFYNNEISEKSEIFDDQFSVERPDGSNFTLKIRSTKLEDSAMYFCASSPIGGVPWSDTQYFGPGTRLTVL.

This clone appeared a single time. The chain has TRBV19 and TRBJ1-2; the D gene is possibly TRBD1 (6 bases). Germline V lookup: CDR1 LNHDA, CDR2 SQIVND (reference sequence). The CDR3 has 14 amino acids. V lost 3 bases, J lost 3 bases, and 11 bases lay in between. CDR3 nucleotide sequence: TGTGCCAGTAGTATTAGCGGACAGCACTATGGCTACACCTTC. This encodes CASSISGQHYGYTF.

The rearrangement uses TRBV7-1 and TRBJ2-7; weak D call: TRBD2 (5 bases). TRBV7-1 is an ORF for which the function is uncertain. The V end was cut by 6 bases, the J end by 2 bases, with 11 bases between. The CDR3 extends over 13 amino acids. Here the CDR3 reads CASSLRVAYEQYF. The CDR3 nucleotides read TGTGCCAGCAGTCTGAGGGTCGCCTACGAGCAGTACTTC.

The chain recombines TRBV14 with TRBJ1-4, with D possibly matching TRBD1 (6 bases). There are 15 residues in the CDR3. CDR1 and CDR2 (germline): SGHDN, FVKESK. Deletions cut 4 bases from V and 3 bases from J, with 12 bases between. This CDR3 reads CASSRRTDSNEKLFF. The CDR3 DNA is TGTGCCAGCAGCCGCAGGACAGACTCTAATGAAAAACTGTTTTTT.

The J gene is TRBJ2-2, the V gene TRBV11-3; 8 bases align to TRBD2. This CDR3 has 16 residues. Germline trimming cut 4 bases from V and 4 bases from J; bases unmatched to any gene: 8. Germline CDR1 is SGHNT and CDR2 is YENEEA. The CDR3 sequence: CASSYIAGLGTGELFF. The CDR3 coding sequence is TGTGCCAGCAGCTATATAGCGGGATTGGGCACCGGGGAGCTGTTTTTT.

This clone was picked up a small number of times. The rearrangement uses TRBV19 and TRBJ2-5; D is unresolved. The germline V and J ends were trimmed by 3 bases and 5 bases, with 16 bases remaining between them. CDR3 length: 15 amino acids. The germline gives CDR1 LNHDA, CDR2 SQIVND (reference sequence). The CDR3 loop reads CASSIKVFRRETQYF. In DNA, the CDR3 is TGTGCCAGTAGTATTAAGGTCTTTCGGCGGGAGACCCAGTACTTC. The whole variable domain, filled in from reference TRBV19 and TRBJ2-5, reads DGGITQSPKYLFRKEGQNVTLSCEQNLNHDAMYWYRQDPGQGLRLIYYSQIVNDFQKGDIAEGYSVSREKKESFPLTVTSAQKNPTAFYLCASSIKVFRRETQYFGPGTRLLVL.

This clone was detected a few times. The V gene is TRBV30, the J gene TRBJ1-1; TRBD1 might be the D (5 bases). From germline, CDR1 is GTSNPN and CDR2 SVGIG (reference sequence). Trimming stripped 5 bases from V and 3 bases from J, with 13 bases between. This CDR3 has 13 amino acids. The DNA of the CDR3 is TGTGCCTGGTCCAGTAGGGGTGACACTGAAGCTTTCTTT. Translation: CAWSSRGDTEAFF.

The gene calls are TRBV11-3 and TRBJ2-2; D remains ambiguous. Trimming shortened V by 5 bases and J by 7 bases, and 17 bases separated the two germline ends. CDR3 length equals 15 residues. From germline, CDR1 is SGHNT and CDR2 YENEEA. The CDR3 sequence is CASSPAGSPDGELFF. In DNA, the CDR3 is TGTGCCAGCAGCCCCGCCGGGTCCCCGGACGGGGAGCTGTTTTTT. The variable domain in full, completed from reference TRBV11-3 and TRBJ2-2, reads EAGVVQSPRYKIIEKKQPVAFWCNPISGHNTLYWYLQNLGQGPELLIRYENEEAVDDSQLPKDRFSAERLKGVDSTLKIQPAELGDSAVYLCASSPAGSPDGELFFGEGSRLTVL.

This clone showed up just a few times. J is TRBJ1-2 and V is TRBV15; perhaps TRBD1 as D (6 bases). The CDR3 contains 15 residues. V gave up 4 bases and J gave up 2 bases, with 14 bases separating them. In germline, CDR1 is LNHNV, CDR2 YYDKDF (reference sequence). The CDR3 loop reads CATSMPLQGNYGYTF. DNA of the CDR3: TGTGCCACCAGCATGCCGTTACAGGGAAACTATGGCTACACCTTC.

This chain joins TRBV5-1 and TRBJ1-1; no clear D. The CDR3 is 14 amino acids. V gave up 4 bases and J gave up 1 base, with 11 bases separating them. Germline-derived CDR1 and CDR2 are SGHRS and YFSETQ. CDR3 in amino acids: CASSPQVGNTEAFF. CDR3 bases: TGCGCCAGCAGCCCCCAGGTGGGGAACACTGAAGCTTTCTTT.

J is TRBJ1-2 and V is TRBV6-8; D is possibly TRBD1 (5 bases). This CDR3 contains 15 residues. Trimming shortened V by 6 bases and J by 5 bases, and 19 bases separated the two germline ends. Germline V gene sequence: CDR1 MNHGY, CDR2 SAAAGT. The CDR3 bases are TGTGCCAGCAGCAACAGTGGAGGGGCTTTTTATGGCTACACCTTC. It is translated as CASSNSGGAFYGYTF.

The rearrangement uses TRBV9 and TRBJ2-1; no clear D gene. With 3 bases removed from V and 7 bases from J, the gap between germline ends came to 8 bases. This CDR3 spans 12 amino acids. Per germline, CDR1 SGDLS and CDR2 YYNGEE. The CDR3 DNA reads as TGTGCCAGCAGCGCTTCGAATAATGAGCAGTTCTTC. Translation gives CASSASNNEQFF.

The J gene is TRBJ2-3, the V gene TRBV9, with 9 bases identical to TRBD1. The CDR3 spans 15 residues. Germline V CDR1 and CDR2: SGDLS, YYNGEE. Trimming took 5 bases from V and 3 from J; bases not matched to a gene: 7. CDR3: CASSARTGVTDTQYF. DNA for the CDR3: TGTGCCAGCAGTGCCCGGACAGGGGTTACAGATACGCAGTATTTT.

The table lists this clone with a few counts. This chain links TRBV9 with TRBJ2-7; 12 bases are a match to TRBD2. Germline V gene lookup returns CDR1 SGDLS and CDR2 YYNGEE. The ends lost 5 bases at V and 4 bases at J; junction bases unmatched: 7. The length of the CDR3 is 15 residues. CDR3 sequence (DNA): TGTGCCAGCAGTTCCCGGACTAGCGGGAATTACGAGCAGTACTTC. It specifies CASSSRTSGNYEQYF. Drawing the rest from reference TRBV9 and TRBJ2-7, the complete variable domain is DSGVTQTPKHLITATGQRVTLRCSPRSGDLSVYWYQQSLDQGLQFLIQYYNGEERAKGNILERFSAQQFPDLHSELNLSSLELGDSALYFCASSSRTSGNYEQYFGPGTRLTVT.

V and J are TRBV19 and TRBJ1-5, with 9 bases aligning to TRBD1. The V segment lost 6 bases and the J segment 4 bases; nucleotides outside the gene matches: 10. CDR1 is LNHDA and CDR2 is SQIVND in the germline V gene (reference sequence). The CDR3 length is 16 residues. This chain's CDR3 is CASRTNTGQGNQPQHF. The CDR3 nucleotides are TGTGCCAGTAGGACAAATACGGGACAGGGTAATCAGCCCCAGCATTTT.

The chain uses TRBV29-1 and TRBJ1-2, with 7 bases identical to TRBD1. This CDR3 comprises 13 residues. V lost 2 bases and J lost 6; bases outside the gene matches: 6. Germline lookup yields CDR1 SQVTM and CDR2 ANQGSEA. The CDR3 region has the DNA TGCAGCGTTGAATTGACAGGGACGGATGGCTACACCTTC. Residues: CSVELTGTDGYTF.